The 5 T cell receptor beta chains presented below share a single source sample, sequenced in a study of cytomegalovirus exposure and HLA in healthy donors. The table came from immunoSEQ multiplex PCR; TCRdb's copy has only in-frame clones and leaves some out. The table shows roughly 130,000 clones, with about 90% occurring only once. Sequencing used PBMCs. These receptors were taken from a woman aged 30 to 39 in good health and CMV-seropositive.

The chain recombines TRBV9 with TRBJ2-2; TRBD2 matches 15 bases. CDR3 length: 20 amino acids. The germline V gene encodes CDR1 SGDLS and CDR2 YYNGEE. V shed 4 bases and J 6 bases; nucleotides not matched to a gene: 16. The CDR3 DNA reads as TGTGCCAGCAGCCCAGTTTGGACTAGCGGGGGGGCTAGTTTAGCCGGGGAGCTGTTTTTT. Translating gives CASSPVWTSGGASLAGELFF.

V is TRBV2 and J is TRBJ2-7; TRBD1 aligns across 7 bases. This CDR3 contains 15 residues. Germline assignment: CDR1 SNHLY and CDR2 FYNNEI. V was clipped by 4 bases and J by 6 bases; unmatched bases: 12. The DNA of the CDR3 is TGTGCCAGCAGTGGTGAGGGGGCTGCCCCTTCCGAGCAGTACTTC. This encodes CASSGEGAAPSEQYF.

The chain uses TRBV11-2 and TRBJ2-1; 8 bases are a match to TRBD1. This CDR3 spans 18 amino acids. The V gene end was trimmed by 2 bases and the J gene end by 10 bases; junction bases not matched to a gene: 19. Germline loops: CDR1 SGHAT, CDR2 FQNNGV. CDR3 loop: CASSLFRVGRGREREQFF. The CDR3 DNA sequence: TGTGCCAGCAGCTTATTTAGGGTGGGCAGGGGGCGCGAGCGCGAGCAGTTCTTC. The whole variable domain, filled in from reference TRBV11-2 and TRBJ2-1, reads EAGVAQSPRYKIIEKRQSVAFWCNPISGHATLYWYQQILGQGPKLLIQFQNNGVVDDSQLPKDRFSAERLKGVDSTLKIQPAKLEDSAVYLCASSLFRVGRGREREQFFGPGTRLTVL.

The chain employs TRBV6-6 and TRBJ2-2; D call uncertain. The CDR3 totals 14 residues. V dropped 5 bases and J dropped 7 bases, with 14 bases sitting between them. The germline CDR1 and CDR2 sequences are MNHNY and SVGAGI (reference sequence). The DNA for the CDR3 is TGTGCCAGCAGTCCCTCCCCGGCAGGCGGGGAGCTGTTTTTT. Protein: CASSPSPAGGELFF.

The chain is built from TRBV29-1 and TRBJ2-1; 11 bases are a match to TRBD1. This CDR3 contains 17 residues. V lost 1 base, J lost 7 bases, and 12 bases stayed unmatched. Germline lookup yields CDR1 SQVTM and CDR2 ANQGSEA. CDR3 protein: CSVEGTADRGRVNEQFF. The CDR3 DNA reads TGCAGCGTTGAAGGAACGGCGGACAGGGGGCGCGTGAATGAGCAGTTCTTC.